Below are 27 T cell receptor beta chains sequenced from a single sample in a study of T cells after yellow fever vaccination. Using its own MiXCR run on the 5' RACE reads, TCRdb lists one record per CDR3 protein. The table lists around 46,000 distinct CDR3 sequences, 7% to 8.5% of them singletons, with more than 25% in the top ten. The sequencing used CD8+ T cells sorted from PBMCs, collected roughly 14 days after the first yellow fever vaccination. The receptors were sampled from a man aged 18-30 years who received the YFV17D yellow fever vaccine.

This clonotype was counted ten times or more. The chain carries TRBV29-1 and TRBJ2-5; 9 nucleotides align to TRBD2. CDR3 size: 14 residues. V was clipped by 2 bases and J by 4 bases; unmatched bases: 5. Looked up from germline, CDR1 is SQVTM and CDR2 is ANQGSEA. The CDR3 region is CSVELAGLGETQYF. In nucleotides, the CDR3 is TGCAGCGTTGAACTAGCGGGGCTGGGAGAGACCCAGTACTTC.

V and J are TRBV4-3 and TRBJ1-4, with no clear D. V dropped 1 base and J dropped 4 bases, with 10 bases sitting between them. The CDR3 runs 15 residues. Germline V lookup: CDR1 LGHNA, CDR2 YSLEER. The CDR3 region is CASSQGRTDNEKLFF. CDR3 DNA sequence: TGCGCCAGCAGCCAAGGAAGAACAGATAATGAAAAACTGTTTTTT.

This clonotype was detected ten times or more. CDR3 amino acids: CASSPLPGELNEQFF. Here the CDR3 DNA reads TGTGCCAGCAGCCCATTACCAGGGGAGTTAAATGAGCAGTTCTTC. The gene calls are TRBV5-8 and TRBJ2-1, with a tentative D call TRBD1 (6 bases). This CDR3 is 15 amino acids long. Germline assignment: CDR1 SGHTS and CDR2 YDEGEE. Trimming stripped 4 bases from V and 7 bases from J, with 18 bases between.

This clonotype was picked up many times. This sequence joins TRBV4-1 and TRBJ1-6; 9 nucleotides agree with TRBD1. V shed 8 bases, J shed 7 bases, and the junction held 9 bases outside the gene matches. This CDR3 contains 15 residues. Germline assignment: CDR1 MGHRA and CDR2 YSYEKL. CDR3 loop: CASSQRQGDNSPLHF. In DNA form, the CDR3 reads TGCGCCAGCTCACAACGACAGGGGGACAATTCACCCCTCCACTTT.

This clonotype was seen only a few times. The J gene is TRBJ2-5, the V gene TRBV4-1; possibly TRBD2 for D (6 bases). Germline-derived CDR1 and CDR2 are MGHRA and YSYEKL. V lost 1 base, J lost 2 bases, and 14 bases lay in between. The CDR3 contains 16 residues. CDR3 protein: CASSQALAGIQETQYF. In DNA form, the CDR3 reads TGCGCCAGCAGCCAAGCCTTGGCGGGGATACAAGAGACCCAGTACTTC.

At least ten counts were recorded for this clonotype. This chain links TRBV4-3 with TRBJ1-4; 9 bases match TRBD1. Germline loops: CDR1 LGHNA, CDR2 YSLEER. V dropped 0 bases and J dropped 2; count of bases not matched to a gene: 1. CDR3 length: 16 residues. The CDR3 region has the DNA TGCGCCAGCAGCCAAGACGGGACAGGGACTAATGAAAAACTGTTTTTT. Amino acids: CASSQDGTGTNEKLFF.

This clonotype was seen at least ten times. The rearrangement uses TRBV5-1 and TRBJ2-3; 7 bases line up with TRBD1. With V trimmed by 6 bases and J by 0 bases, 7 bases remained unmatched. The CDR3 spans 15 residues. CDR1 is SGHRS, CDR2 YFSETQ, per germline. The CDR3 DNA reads TGCGCCAGCACTACAGGGGAGTCTAGCACAGATACGCAGTATTTT. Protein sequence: CASTTGESSTDTQYF.

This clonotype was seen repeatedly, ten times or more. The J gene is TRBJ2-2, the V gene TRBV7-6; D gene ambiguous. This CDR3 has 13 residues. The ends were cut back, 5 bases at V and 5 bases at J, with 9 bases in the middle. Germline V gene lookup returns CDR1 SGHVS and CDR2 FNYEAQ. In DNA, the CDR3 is TGTGCCAGCAGCCGCCTACAGACCGGGGAGCTGTTTTTT. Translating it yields CASSRLQTGELFF.

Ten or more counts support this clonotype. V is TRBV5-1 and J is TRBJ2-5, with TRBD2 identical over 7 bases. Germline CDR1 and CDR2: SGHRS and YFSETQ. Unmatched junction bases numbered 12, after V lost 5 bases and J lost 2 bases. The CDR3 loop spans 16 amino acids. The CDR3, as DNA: TGCGCCAGCAGACAACACGGGGGGTTGGAACAAGAGACCCAGTACTTC. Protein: CASRQHGGLEQETQYF.

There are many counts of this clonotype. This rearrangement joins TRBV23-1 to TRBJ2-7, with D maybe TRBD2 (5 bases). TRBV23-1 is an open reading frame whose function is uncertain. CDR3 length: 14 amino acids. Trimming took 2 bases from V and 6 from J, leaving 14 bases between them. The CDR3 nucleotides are TGCGCCAGCAGTCAACGGCCGGGGTTTTGCGAGCAGTACGTC. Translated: CASSQRPGFCEQYV.

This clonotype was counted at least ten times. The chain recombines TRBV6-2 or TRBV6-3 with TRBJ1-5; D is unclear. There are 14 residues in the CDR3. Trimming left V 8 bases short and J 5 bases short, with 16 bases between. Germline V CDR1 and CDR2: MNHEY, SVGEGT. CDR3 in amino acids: CASPDAAPHQPQHF. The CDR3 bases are TGTGCCAGCCCGGATGCGGCCCCCCATCAGCCCCAGCATTTT.

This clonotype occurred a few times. CDR3 region: CASSPGPAEADTQYF. The CDR3 DNA reads as TGTGCCAGCAGTCCCGGACCCGCGGAGGCAGATACGCAGTATTTT. This rearrangement joins TRBV7-6 to TRBJ2-3, with D maybe TRBD2 (5 bases). The germline V gene encodes CDR1 SGHVS and CDR2 FNYEAQ. Trimming left V 6 bases short and J 4 bases short, with 17 bases between. The CDR3 spans 15 residues.

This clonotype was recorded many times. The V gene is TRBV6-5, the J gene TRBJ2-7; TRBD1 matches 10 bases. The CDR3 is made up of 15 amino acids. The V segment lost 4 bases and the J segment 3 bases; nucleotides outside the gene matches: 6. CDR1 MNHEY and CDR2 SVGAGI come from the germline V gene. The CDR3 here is CASSSSGTGVYEQYF. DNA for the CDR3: TGTGCCAGCAGTTCATCCGGGACAGGGGTCTACGAGCAGTACTTC.

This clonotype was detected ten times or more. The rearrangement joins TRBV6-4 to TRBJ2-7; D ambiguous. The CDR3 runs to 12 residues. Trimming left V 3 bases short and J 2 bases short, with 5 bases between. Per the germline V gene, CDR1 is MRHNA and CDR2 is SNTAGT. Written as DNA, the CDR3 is TGTGCCAGCAGTGAGGGCACCTACGAGCAGTACGTC. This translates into CASSEGTYEQYV.

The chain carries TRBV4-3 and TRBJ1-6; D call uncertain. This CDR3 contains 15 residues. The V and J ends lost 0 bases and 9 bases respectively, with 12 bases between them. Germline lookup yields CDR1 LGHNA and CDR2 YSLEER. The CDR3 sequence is CASSQDGDWVSPLHF. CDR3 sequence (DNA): TGCGCCAGCAGCCAAGACGGGGATTGGGTTTCACCCCTCCACTTT.

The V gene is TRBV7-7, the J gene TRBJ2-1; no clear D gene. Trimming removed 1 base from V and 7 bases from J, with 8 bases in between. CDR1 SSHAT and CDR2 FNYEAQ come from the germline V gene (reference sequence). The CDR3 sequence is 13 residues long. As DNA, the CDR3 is TGTGCCAGCAGCTTAGGTAGTGGAAATGAGCAGTTCTTC. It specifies CASSLGSGNEQFF.

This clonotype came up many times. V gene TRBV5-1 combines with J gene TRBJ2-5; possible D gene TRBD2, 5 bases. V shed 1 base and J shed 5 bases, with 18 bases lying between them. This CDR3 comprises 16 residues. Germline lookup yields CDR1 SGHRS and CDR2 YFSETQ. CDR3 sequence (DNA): TGCGCCAGCAGCTTGATGTTCGGGGAAACCCAGGAGACCCAGTACTTC. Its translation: CASSLMFGETQETQYF.

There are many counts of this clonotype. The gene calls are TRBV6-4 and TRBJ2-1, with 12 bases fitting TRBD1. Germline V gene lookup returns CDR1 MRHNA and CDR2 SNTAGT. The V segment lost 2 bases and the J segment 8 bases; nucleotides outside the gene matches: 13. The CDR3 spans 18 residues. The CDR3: CASSDGPGTGGEKDEQFF. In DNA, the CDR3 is TGTGCCAGCAGTGACGGCCCCGGGACAGGGGGCGAAAAGGATGAGCAGTTCTTC.

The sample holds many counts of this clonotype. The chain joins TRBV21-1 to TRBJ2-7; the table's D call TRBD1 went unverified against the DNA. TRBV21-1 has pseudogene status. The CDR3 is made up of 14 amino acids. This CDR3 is CASRARAPTYEQYV. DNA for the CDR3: TGTGCCAGCAGAGCCCGGGCGCCGACATACGAGCAGTACGTC.

CDR3 region: CASTLYPGAGYEQYF. CDR3 nucleotide sequence: TGTGCCAGCACCCTATACCCAGGGGCAGGCTACGAGCAGTACTTC. This chain uses TRBV7-8 with TRBJ2-7; D possibly corresponds to TRBD1 (6 bases). Trimming removed 7 bases at V and 3 bases at J, with 19 bases between. The germline V gene encodes CDR1 SGHVS and CDR2 FQNEAQ. This CDR3 is built from 15 residues.

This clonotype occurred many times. CDR3 loop: CASSQDGGRAPTGEYGYTF. CDR3 coding DNA: TGCGCCAGCAGCCAAGATGGGGGCAGGGCCCCCACTGGGGAGTATGGCTACACCTTC. The chain is built from TRBV4-3 and TRBJ1-2, with D possibly being TRBD1 (6 bases). This CDR3 contains 19 residues. Germline values: CDR1 LGHNA, CDR2 YSLEER. V dropped 0 bases and J dropped 5 bases, with 25 bases sitting between them.

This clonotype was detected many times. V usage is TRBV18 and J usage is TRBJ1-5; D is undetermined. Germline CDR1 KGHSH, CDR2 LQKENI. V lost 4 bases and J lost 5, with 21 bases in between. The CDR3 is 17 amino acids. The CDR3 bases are TGTGCCAGCTCACTAAACCGGGCCCCGACTACATATCAGCCCCAGCATTTT. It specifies CASSLNRAPTTYQPQHF. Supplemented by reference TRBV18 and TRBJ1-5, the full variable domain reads NAGVMQNPRHLVRRRGQEARLRCSPMKGHSHVYWYRQLPEEGLKFMVYLQKENIIDESGMPKERFSAEFPKEGPSILRIQQVVRGDSAAYFCASSLNRAPTTYQPQHFGDGTRLSIL.

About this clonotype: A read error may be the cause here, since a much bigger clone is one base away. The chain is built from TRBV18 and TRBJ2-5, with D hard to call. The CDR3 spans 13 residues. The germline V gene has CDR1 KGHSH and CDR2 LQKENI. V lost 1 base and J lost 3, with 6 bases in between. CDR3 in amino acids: CASSPLAEETQYF. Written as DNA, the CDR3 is TGTGCCAGCTCACCACTTGCCGAAGAGACCCAGTACTTC.

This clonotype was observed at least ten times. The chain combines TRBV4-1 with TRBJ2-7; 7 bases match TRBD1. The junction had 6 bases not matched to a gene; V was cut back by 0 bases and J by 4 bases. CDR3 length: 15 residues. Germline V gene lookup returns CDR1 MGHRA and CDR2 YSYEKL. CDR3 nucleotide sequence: TGCGCCAGCAGCCAAGACTCAGGGGGATCTTACGAGCAGTACTTC. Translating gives CASSQDSGGSYEQYF.

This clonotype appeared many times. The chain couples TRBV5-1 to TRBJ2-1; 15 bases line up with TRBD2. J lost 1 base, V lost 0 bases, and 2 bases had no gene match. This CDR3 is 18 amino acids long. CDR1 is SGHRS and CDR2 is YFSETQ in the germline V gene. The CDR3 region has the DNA TGCGCCAGCAGCTTGGGGACTAGCGGGGGGGCTTCCTACAATGAGCAGTTCTTC. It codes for CASSLGTSGGASYNEQFF.

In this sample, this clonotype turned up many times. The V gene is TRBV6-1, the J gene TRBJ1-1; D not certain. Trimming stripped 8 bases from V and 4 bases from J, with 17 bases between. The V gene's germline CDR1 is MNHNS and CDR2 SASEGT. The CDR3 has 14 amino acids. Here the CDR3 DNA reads TGTGCCAGCCTTTCGATAAAATCCCGCACTGAAGCTTTCTTT. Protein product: CASLSIKSRTEAFF.

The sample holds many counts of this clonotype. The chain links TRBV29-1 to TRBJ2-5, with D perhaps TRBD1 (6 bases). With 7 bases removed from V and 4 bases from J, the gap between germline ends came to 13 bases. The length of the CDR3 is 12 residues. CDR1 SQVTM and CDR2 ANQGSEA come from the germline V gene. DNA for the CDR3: TGCAGCGCGAACAGGGTTGGAGAGACCCAGTACTTC. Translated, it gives CSANRVGETQYF.